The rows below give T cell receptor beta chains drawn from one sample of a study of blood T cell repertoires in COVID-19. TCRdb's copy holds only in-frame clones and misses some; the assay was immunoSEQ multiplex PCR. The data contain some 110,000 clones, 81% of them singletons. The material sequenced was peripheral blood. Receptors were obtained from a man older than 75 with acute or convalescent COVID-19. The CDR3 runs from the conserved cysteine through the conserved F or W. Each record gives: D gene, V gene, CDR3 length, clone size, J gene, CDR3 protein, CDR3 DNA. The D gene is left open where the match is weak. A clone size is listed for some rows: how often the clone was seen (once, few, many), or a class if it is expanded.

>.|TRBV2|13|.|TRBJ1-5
CATSTDLDQPQHF
TGTGCCACCTCGACAGATCTTGATCAGCCCCAGCATTTT
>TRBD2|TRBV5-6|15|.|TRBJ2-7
CANSLLAGLFYEQYF
TGTGCCAACAGCCTACTAGCGGGACTCTTTTACGAGCAGTACTTC
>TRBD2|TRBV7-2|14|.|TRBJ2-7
CASSVAGGRYEQYF
TGTGCCAGCAGCGTAGCGGGAGGGCGCTACGAGCAGTACTTC
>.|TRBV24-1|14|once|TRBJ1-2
CAPGREKGRYGYTF
TGTGCCCCAGGGCGGGAAAAGGGCCGGTATGGCTACACCTTC
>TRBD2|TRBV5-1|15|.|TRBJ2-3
CASSLAPSGSDTQYF
TGCGCCAGCAGCTTGGCGCCTAGCGGGAGTGATACGCAGTATTTT
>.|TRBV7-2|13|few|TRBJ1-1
CASSLAGDTEAFF
TGTGCCAGCAGCTTAGCAGGGGACACTGAAGCTTTCTTT
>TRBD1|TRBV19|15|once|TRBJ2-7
CASSINAGGSYEQYF
TGTGCCAGTAGTATAAACGCAGGGGGCTCCTACGAGCAGTACTTC
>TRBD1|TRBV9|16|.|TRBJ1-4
CASSVGDRTTNEKLFF
TGTGCCAGCAGCGTTGGGGACAGAACAACTAATGAAAAACTGTTTTTT
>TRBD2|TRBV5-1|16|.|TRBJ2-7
CASSLGAGGKGYEQYF
TGCGCCAGCAGCTTGGGAGCGGGAGGGAAGGGGTACGAGCAGTACTTC
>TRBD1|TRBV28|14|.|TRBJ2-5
CASSLTGGLKTQYF
TGTGCCAGCAGTTTGACAGGGGGCTTAAAGACCCAGTACTTC
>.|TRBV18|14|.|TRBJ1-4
CASSPRGSNEKLFF
TGTGCCAGCTCACCCCGGGGGAGTAATGAAAAACTGTTTTTT
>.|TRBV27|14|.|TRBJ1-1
CASSLRTEGTEAFF
TGTGCCAGCAGTTTAAGGACCGAGGGAACTGAAGCTTTCTTT
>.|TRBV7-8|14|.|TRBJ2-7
CASSPRANSYEQYF
TGTGCCAGCAGCCCGCGGGCCAACTCCTACGAGCAGTACTTC
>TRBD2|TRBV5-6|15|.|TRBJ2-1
CATNTGGWSYNEQFF
TGTGCCACCAATACGGGGGGATGGTCCTACAATGAGCAGTTCTTC
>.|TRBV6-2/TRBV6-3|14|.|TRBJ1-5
CASSPSGGGQPQHF
TGTGCCAGCAGCCCGTCGGGTGGCGGTCAGCCCCAGCATTTT
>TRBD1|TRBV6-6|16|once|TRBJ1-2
CASSYLRDRDPFGYTF
TGTGCCAGCAGTTACCTCCGGGACAGGGACCCCTTTGGCTACACCTTC
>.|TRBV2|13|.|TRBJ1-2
CASSEDFNYGYTF
TGTGCCAGCAGTGAAGACTTTAACTATGGCTACACCTTC
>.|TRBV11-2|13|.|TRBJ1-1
CASSLARGTEAFF
TGTGCCAGCAGCTTAGCCAGGGGTACTGAAGCTTTCTTT
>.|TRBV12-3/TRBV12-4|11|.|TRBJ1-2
CASTDDRRHTF
TGTGCCAGCACCGATGACAGGCGTCATACCTTC
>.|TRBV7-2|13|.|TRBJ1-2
CASSLGGSGGYTF
TGTGCCAGCAGCTTAGGGGGCTCTGGGGGCTACACCTTC
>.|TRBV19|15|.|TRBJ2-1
CASSRGVNSYNEQFF
TGTGCCAGTAGTCGCGGGGTCAACTCCTACAATGAGCAGTTCTTC
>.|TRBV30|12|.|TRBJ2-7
CAWTGDTYEQYF
TGTGCCTGGACAGGGGACACCTACGAGCAGTACTTC
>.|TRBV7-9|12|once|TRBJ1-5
CASSFIVGSQHF
TGTGCCAGCAGCTTTATCGTCGGGTCCCAGCATTTT
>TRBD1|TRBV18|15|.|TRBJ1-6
CASSQTGADDLPLHF
TGTGCCAGCTCTCAAACAGGGGCCGATGATTTACCCCTCCACTTT
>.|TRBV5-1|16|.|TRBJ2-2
CASSSPGHSNTGELFF
TGCGCCAGCAGCTCGCCGGGACACTCGAACACCGGGGAGCTGTTTTTT
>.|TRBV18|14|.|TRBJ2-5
CASSPQEAGETQYF
TGTGCCAGCTCACCGCAGGAGGCGGGTGAGACCCAGTACTTC
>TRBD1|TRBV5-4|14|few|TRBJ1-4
CASSLSQGHEKLFF
TGTGCCAGCAGCTTATCACAGGGGCATGAAAAACTGTTTTTT
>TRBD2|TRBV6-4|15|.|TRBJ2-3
CASSTAGGSPDTQYF
TGTGCCAGCAGTACCGCGGGAGGTAGCCCAGATACGCAGTATTTT
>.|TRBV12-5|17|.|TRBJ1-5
CASGPPTGSAFNQPQHF
TGTGCTAGTGGTCCCCCCACAGGGAGCGCATTCAATCAGCCCCAGCATTTT
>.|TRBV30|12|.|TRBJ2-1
CAWNDRKNEQFF
TGTGCCTGGAATGACAGGAAAAATGAGCAGTTCTTC
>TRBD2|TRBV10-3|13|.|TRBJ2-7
CAISEREEYEQYF
TGTGCCATCAGCGAGCGGGAGGAATACGAGCAGTACTTC
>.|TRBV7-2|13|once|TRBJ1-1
CASSLVAYTEAFF
TGTGCCAGCAGCTTAGTGGCATACACTGAAGCTTTCTTT
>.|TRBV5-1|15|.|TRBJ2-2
CASSLGTRPTGELFF
TGCGCCAGCAGCTTGGGAACTAGACCAACCGGGGAGCTGTTTTTT
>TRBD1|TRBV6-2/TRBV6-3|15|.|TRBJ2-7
CASSYSQGATYEQYF
TGTGCCAGCAGTTACTCGCAGGGGGCGACCTACGAGCAGTACTTC
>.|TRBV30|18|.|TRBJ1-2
CAWSAMRGRGTLNYGYTF
TGTGCCTGGAGTGCAATGCGGGGACGGGGAACCCTCAACTATGGCTACACCTTC
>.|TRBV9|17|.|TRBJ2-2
CASSSQVGFANTGELFF
TGTGCCAGCAGCTCCCAGGTTGGGTTCGCGAACACCGGGGAGCTGTTTTTT
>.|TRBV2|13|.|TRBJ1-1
CASSDEQGGSAFF
TGTGCCAGCAGTGACGAACAGGGCGGGTCAGCTTTCTTT
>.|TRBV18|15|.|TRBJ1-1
CASSPLDRLNTEAFF
TGTGCCAGCTCGCCCCTAGACAGGTTGAACACTGAAGCTTTCTTT
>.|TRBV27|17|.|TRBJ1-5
CASSLRPMGPGNQPQHF
TGTGCCAGCAGTTTACGGCCCATGGGGCCCGGCAATCAGCCCCAGCATTTT
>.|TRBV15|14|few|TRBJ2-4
CATSRVTGKNIQYF
TGTGCCACCAGCAGGGTGACGGGCAAAAACATTCAGTACTTC
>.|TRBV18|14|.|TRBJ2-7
CASSPGTSGLEQYF
TGTGCCAGCTCACCAGGAACGTCAGGGCTCGAGCAGTACTTC
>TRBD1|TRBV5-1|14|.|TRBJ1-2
CASSLGQGGYGYTF
TGCGCCAGCAGCTTGGGACAGGGGGGCTATGGCTACACCTTC
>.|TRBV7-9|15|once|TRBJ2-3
CASSLGGARTDTQYF
TGTGCCAGCAGCCTCGGCGGGGCCCGCACAGATACGCAGTATTTT
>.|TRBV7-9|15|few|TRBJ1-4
CASSFQGATNEKLFF
TGTGCCAGCAGCTTTCAGGGTGCAACTAATGAAAAACTGTTTTTT
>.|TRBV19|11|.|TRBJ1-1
CASNDFTEAFF
TGTGCCAGTAATGACTTCACTGAAGCTTTCTTT
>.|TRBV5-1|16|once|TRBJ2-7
CASSLGAGFSSYEQYF
TGCGCCAGCAGCTTGGGGGCGGGATTTAGCTCCTACGAGCAGTACTTC
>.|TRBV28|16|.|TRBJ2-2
CASSFNWGANTGELFF
TGTGCCAGCAGTTTTAACTGGGGAGCTAACACCGGGGAGCTGTTTTTT
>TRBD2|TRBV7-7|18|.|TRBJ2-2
CASSLDAREGPFSGELFF
TGTGCTAGCAGCTTAGACGCGCGGGAGGGCCCATTTAGCGGGGAGCTGTTTTTT
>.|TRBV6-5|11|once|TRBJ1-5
CASGRHQPQHF
TGTGCCAGCGGCAGGCACCAGCCCCAGCATTTT
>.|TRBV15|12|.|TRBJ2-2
CATSRSTGELFF
TGTGCCACCAGCAGATCTACCGGGGAGCTGTTTTTT
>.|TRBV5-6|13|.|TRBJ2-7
CASSLEQSYEQYF
TGTGCCAGCAGCTTGGAACAGTCCTACGAGCAGTACTTC
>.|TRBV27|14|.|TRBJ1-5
CASSFLRGGQPQHF
TGTGCCAGCAGTTTCCTTAGGGGGGGTCAGCCCCAGCATTTT
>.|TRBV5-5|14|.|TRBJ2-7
CASSLGPGAYEQYF
TGTGCCAGCAGCTTGGGACCAGGGGCCTACGAGCAGTACTTC
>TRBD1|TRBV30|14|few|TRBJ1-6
CAWSPGTGGSPLHF
TGTGCCTGGAGTCCGGGGACAGGCGGTTCACCCCTCCACTTT